This entry lists 31 T cell receptor beta chains sequenced from one sample in a study of T cell clonality in common variable immunodeficiency. This table comes from immunoSEQ multiplex PCR, and its TCRdb copy is limited to in-frame clones, with some not included. This table holds about 31,000 clones with no singletons; the top ten claim around 4.1%. Sequencing was carried out using peripheral blood mononuclear cells. These TCRs come from a person aged 18 to 69 in good health.

This clone was recorded at least ten times. From the germline J gene comes the end of the CDR3, since the read stops 3 residues before it. The chain has TRBV30 and TRBJ2-7; TRBD2 agrees at 9 bases. Trimming at V came to 6 bases and at J to 5 bases, leaving 8 bases not matched to a gene. Germline V gives CDR1 GTSNPN, CDR2 SVGIG (reference sequence). The CDR3 totals 13 residues. This chain's CDR3 is CACHSGRSHEQYF. The CDR3 DNA, read in part, is TGTGCCTGCCATAGCGGGAGATCCCACGAG.

Details on this clone: The CDR3 end is not reached by the read, which stops 3 residues before it; the germline J gene fills it in. The rearrangement joins TRBV7-9 to TRBJ1-2; D is ambiguous. The CDR3 has 15 amino acids. Germline V lookup: CDR1 SEHNR, CDR2 FQNEAQ (reference sequence). The sequenced CDR3 bases are TGTGCCAGCAGCTTAGTGGAGACAAACTCCTACGAC. This encodes CASSLVETNSYD. The complete CDR3 protein is CASSLVETNSYDYTF.

This clone was detected ten times or more. The sequence runs out 3 residues before the end of the CDR3; the remainder is reconstructed from the germline J gene. This chain links TRBV5-1 with TRBJ1-5; no reliable D call. Trimming shortened V by 0 bases and J by 2 bases, and 6 bases separated the two germline ends. CDR1 is SGHRS, CDR2 YFSETQ, per germline. The CDR3 loop spans 14 amino acids. CDR3 bases read: TGCGCCAGCAGCTTGGGAACAGGCAATCAGCCC. Translation gives CASSLGTGNQP. The whole CDR3 sequence is CASSLGTGNQPQHF.

This clone was seen repeatedly, ten times or more. The DNA ends 3 residues before the CDR3 does, and the rest of the CDR3 is filled in from the germline J gene. The gene calls are TRBV30 and TRBJ1-6; D is uncertain. Deletions cut 0 bases from V and 9 bases from J, with 9 bases between. Germline values: CDR1 GTSNPN, CDR2 SVGIG (reference sequence). The CDR3 has 13 residues. The sequenced CDR3 bases are TGTGCCTGGAGTGTAGCGTCGCCTTCACCC. It encodes CAWSVASPSP. The CDR3 in its entirety is CAWSVASPSPLHF.

This clone has ten or more counts. Coverage ceases 3 residues before the CDR3 finishes, and the germline J gene fills in the end. The gene calls are TRBV7-3 and TRBJ1-1; a weak D match, TRBD1 (5 bases). The V and J ends lost 2 bases and 3 bases respectively, with 10 bases between them. The CDR3 totals 14 residues. Germline lookup yields CDR1 SGHTA and CDR2 FQGTGA. Incomplete CDR3 DNA: TGTGCCAGCAGCTTACGGTGGGGGGACACTGAA. This codes for CASSLRWGDTE. The entire CDR3 sequence reads CASSLRWGDTEAFF. The variable domain in full, with the rest retrieved from reference TRBV7-3 and TRBJ1-1, is GAGVSQTPSNKVTEKGKYVELRCDPISGHTALYWYRQSLGQGPEFLIYFQGTGAADDSGLPNDRFFAVRPEGSVSTLKIQRTERGDSAVYLCASSLRWGDTEAFFGQGTRLTVV.

This clone was counted many times. This chain's CDR3 is CASSSDRGIETQYF. Partial CDR3 DNA: TGTGCCAGCAGCTCCGACAGGGGGATCGAGACC. V gene TRBV7-9 combines with J gene TRBJ2-5, with 9 bases matching TRBD1. The CDR3 end falls 3 residues outside the read, so it is completed with the germline J gene. This CDR3 has 14 amino acids. Germline assignment: CDR1 SEHNR and CDR2 FQNEAQ (reference sequence). Unmatched junction bases numbered 5, after V lost 4 bases and J lost 5 bases.

This clone appeared many times. The read comes to an end 3 residues before the CDR3 does, leaving the germline J gene to fill in the end. V is TRBV2 and J is TRBJ2-3; D perhaps matches TRBD1 (5 bases). V was pared by 4 bases and J by 4 bases, with 6 bases between. The CDR3 is made up of 12 amino acids. CDR1 is SNHLY and CDR2 is FYNNEI in the germline V gene. The CDR3 is CASSAGPDTQYF. CDR3 DNA, as far as it was read: TGTGCCAGCAGTGCAGGGCCAGATACG.

This clone was observed at least ten times. Sequencing ends 3 residues short of the CDR3 end; the germline J gene provides the rest. The chain joins TRBV20-1 to TRBJ1-5; D perhaps matches TRBD1 (5 bases). Per the germline V gene, CDR1 is DFQATT and CDR2 is SNEGSKA (reference sequence). V lost 2 bases, J lost 4 bases, and 12 bases lay in between. The CDR3 loop spans 14 amino acids. This CDR3 is CSARRQGTNQPQHF. CDR3 bases read: TGCAGTGCTAGAAGGCAGGGCACTAATCAGCCC.

This clone occurred many times. The read gets to within 3 residues of the CDR3 end, and the germline J gene fills in the rest. V and J are TRBV20-1 and TRBJ1-5, with 9 bases aligning to TRBD1. This CDR3 region has 16 residues. Germline V CDR1 and CDR2: DFQATT, SNEGSKA (reference sequence). J lost 2 bases, V lost 0 bases, and 5 bases had no gene match. The CDR3 here is CSARDWGQGRNQPQHF. CDR3 DNA (partial): TGCAGTGCTAGAGATTGGGGACAGGGTCGCAATCAGCCC.

This clone has a count of ten or more. The DNA read from the CDR3 is TGTGCCAGCAACCCCGGAGGGGTCACAGATACG. Translation: CASNPGGVTDT. The entire CDR3 protein is CASNPGGVTDTQYF. V gene TRBV12-3 or TRBV12-4 combines with J gene TRBJ2-3, with D maybe TRBD2 (6 bases). The read finishes 3 residues shy of the CDR3 end, and the germline J gene is used to complete it. The CDR3 consists of 14 residues. V was trimmed by 7 bases and J by 2 bases, leaving 13 bases between them.

The table lists this clone with a few counts. A junction end diverges from the germline sequence, so it may reflect a read error. The read halts 3 residues ahead of the CDR3 end, with the missing end drawn from the germline J gene. The rearrangement uses TRBV7-2 and TRBJ2-3; D remains ambiguous. Germline V gives CDR1 SGHTA, CDR2 FQGNSA. The CDR3 covers 12 residues. The CDR3 protein is CASSVSTETQYF. CDR3 DNA (partial): TGTGCCAGCAGTGTCAGCACAGAGACG.

This clone was detected ten times or more. The read ends 3 residues early relative to the CDR3; the germline J gene fills the gap. The chain recombines TRBV20-1 with TRBJ1-1; D is possibly TRBD1 (6 bases). The CDR3 spans 13 residues. CDR1 and CDR2 (germline): DFQATT, SNEGSKA (reference sequence). The DNA read from the CDR3 is TGCAGTGCTACGGTCCCTGGGGGCAGGGCG. As protein: CSATVPGGRA. The complete CDR3 protein is CSATVPGGRAAFF.

This clone has more than one count but fewer than ten. Coverage ceases 3 residues before the CDR3 finishes, and the germline J gene fills in the end. V and J are TRBV2 and TRBJ1-4, with D possibly being TRBD1 (5 bases). The germline gives CDR1 SNHLY, CDR2 FYNNEI. The CDR3 covers 14 residues. The CDR3 sequence: CASTQGSGNSPLFF. Incomplete CDR3 DNA: TGTGCCAGCACTCAGGGTAGTGGAAATTCACCA.

This clone was detected many times. The read gets to within 3 residues of the CDR3 end, and the germline J gene fills in the rest. The chain has TRBV20-1 and TRBJ1-6; TRBD1 is a possible D gene (5 bases). The CDR3 has 17 residues. Germline values: CDR1 DFQATT, CDR2 SNEGSKA (reference sequence). The V gene lost 0 bases and the J gene lost 3 bases, with 15 bases spanning the gap. The CDR3 sequence is CSARDLEGLSYNSPLHF. The CDR3 DNA, read in part, is TGCAGTGCTAGAGATCTGGAGGGGCTAAGCTATAATTCACCC.

This clone was observed many times. The read ends 3 residues before the CDR3 terminus; that terminus is restored from the germline J gene. The chain joins TRBV6-2 or TRBV6-3 to TRBJ1-4, with a weak D call TRBD1 (5 bases). The CDR3 runs to 15 residues. With 5 bases removed from V and 6 bases from J, the gap between germline ends came to 16 bases. In germline, CDR1 is MNHEY, CDR2 SVGEGT. This CDR3 is CASSSRGDFDEKLFF. The covered CDR3 bases are TGTGCCAGCAGTAGTCGAGGGGATTTCGATGAAAAA.

The sample holds many counts of this clone. The read ends 3 residues early relative to the CDR3; the germline J gene fills the gap. J is TRBJ2-7 and V is TRBV20-1; 7 nucleotides line up with TRBD1. The CDR3 contains 14 residues. Per germline, CDR1 DFQATT and CDR2 SNEGSKA (reference sequence). V lost 7 bases, J lost 4 bases, and 13 bases stayed unmatched. The covered CDR3 bases are TGCAGTGTCGCGGACCGGGACAGCGGTTACGAG. This gives the protein CSVADRDSGYE. The entire CDR3 protein reads CSVADRDSGYEQYF.

This clone was seen ten or more times. The CDR3 end lies 3 residues beyond the end of the read and is filled in from the germline J gene. This sequence joins TRBV19 and TRBJ2-4; 9 bases are a match to TRBD2. Germline V CDR1 and CDR2: LNHDA, SQIVND (reference sequence). The CDR3 is 16 residues long. V was pared by 5 bases and J by 0 bases, with 5 bases of the junction left unmatched. Incomplete CDR3 DNA: TGTGCCAGTAGTGTCCGAGCGGGGGGAGCCAAAAACATT. This sequence encodes CASSVRAGGAKNI. The CDR3 in its entirety is CASSVRAGGAKNIQYF.

By sample fraction, this clone is medium-sized. The read stops 3 residues short of the end of the CDR3; the missing end is completed from the germline J gene. V is TRBV10-3 and J is TRBJ2-2; TRBD1 agrees at 7 bases. Germline CDR1 and CDR2: ENHRY and SYGVKD. This CDR3 is built from 14 residues. Losses at the gene ends were 6 bases for V and 6 bases for J; bases not matched to a gene: 7. Incomplete CDR3 DNA: TGTGCCATCAGCAGGGACAGCTATCCCGGGGAG. Translated, it gives CAISRDSYPGE. In full, the CDR3 is CAISRDSYPGELFF.

This clone was counted only a few times. The DNA ends 3 residues before the CDR3 does, and the rest of the CDR3 is filled in from the germline J gene. V usage is TRBV10-2 and J usage is TRBJ1-5; D is unresolved. Germline CDR1 WSHSY, CDR2 SAAADI. CDR3 length: 13 amino acids. Trimming shortened V by 4 bases and J by 5 bases, and 9 bases separated the two germline ends. CDR3 in amino acids: CASSAQVHQPQHF. CDR3 DNA, as far as it was read: TGCGCCAGCAGTGCGCAGGTCCATCAGCCC.

This clone was seen repeatedly, ten times or more. The sequence runs out 3 residues before the end of the CDR3; the remainder is reconstructed from the germline J gene. V and J are TRBV7-8 and TRBJ2-2, with 12 nucleotides matching TRBD2. Trimming took 4 bases from V and 6 from J; bases not matched to a gene: 3. Germline CDR1 reads SGHVS; CDR2 reads FQNEAQ. The CDR3 totals 15 residues. The DNA read from the CDR3 is TGTGCCAGCAGCTCTAGCGGGGGGGCCGCCGGGGAG. Protein sequence: CASSSSGGAAGE. The whole CDR3 sequence is CASSSSGGAAGELFF. The entire variable domain, with the rest obtained from reference TRBV7-8 and TRBJ2-2, is as follows: GAGVSQSPRYKVAKRGQDVALRCDPISGHVSLFWYQQALGQGPEFLTYFQNEAQLDKSGLPSDRFFAERPEGSVSTLKIQRTQQEDSAVYLCASSSSGGAAGELFFGEGSRLTVL.

Comments on this clone: The CDR3 extends 3 residues past the end of the read, so its final part is completed from the germline J gene. V gene TRBV6-2 or TRBV6-3 combines with J gene TRBJ1-2; no clear D gene. This CDR3 region has 14 residues. Germline CDR1 is MNHEY and CDR2 is SVGEGT. This CDR3 reads CASSYSGIYNDYTF. The sequenced part of the CDR3 DNA is TGTGCCAGCAGTTACTCGGGCATCTACAATGAC.

The sample holds many counts of this clone. The CDR3 extends 3 residues past the end of the read, so its final part is completed from the germline J gene. The V call is TRBV5-1, the J call TRBJ2-3; TRBD1 agrees at 8 bases. Germline-derived CDR1 and CDR2 are SGHRS and YFSETQ. Trimming at V came to 4 bases and at J to 1 base, leaving 8 bases not matched to a gene. This CDR3 has 16 amino acids. CDR3 bases read: TGCGCCAGCAGCGCCGGGACAGGCCGCGGCACAGATACG. Protein: CASSAGTGRGTDT. The entire CDR3 protein reads CASSAGTGRGTDTQYF.

This clone has at least ten counts. The read ends 3 residues before the CDR3 terminus; that terminus is restored from the germline J gene. This chain joins TRBV30 and TRBJ2-1, with 11 bases aligning to TRBD2. V gave up 0 bases and J gave up 3 bases; unmatched junction bases: 7. Germline CDR1 reads GTSNPN; CDR2 reads SVGIG (reference sequence). The CDR3 extends over 17 amino acids. The part of the CDR3 DNA that was read is TGTGCCTGGAGTGTACGAAGGACTAGCGGGTACTACAATGAG. Translating it yields CAWSVRRTSGYYNE. The complete CDR3 sequence is CAWSVRRTSGYYNEQFF.

This clone was counted at least ten times. The read finishes 3 residues shy of the CDR3 end, and the germline J gene is used to complete it. The chain uses TRBV7-7 and TRBJ2-2; D unresolved. The CDR3 is 13 residues long. Germline V gives CDR1 SSHAT, CDR2 FNYEAQ (reference sequence). V was shortened by 8 bases and J by 8 bases, with 15 bases between the two germline ends. CDR3 sequence reads: CASSLTLGGELFF. The part of the CDR3 DNA that was read is TGTGCCAGCTCATTAACACTCGGGGGGGAG.

This clone showed up many times. The read terminates 3 residues before the CDR3 end, so the remaining end is supplied by the germline J gene. Other DNA variants within this sample encode the same CDR3. The chain has TRBV7-2 and TRBJ2-2, with no clear D. The CDR3 is 14 amino acids. V was clipped by 6 bases and J by 3 bases, with 11 bases between them. Germline CDR1 and CDR2: SGHTA and FQGNSA. CDR3 region: CASRNRVYTGELFF. The CDR3 bases that were read are TGTGCCAGCAGAAACCGGGTCTACACCGGGGAG.

The sample holds many counts of this clone. Read coverage stops 3 residues before the CDR3 terminus; the germline J gene supplies the remainder. This chain links TRBV20-1 with TRBJ2-5, with 11 bases matching TRBD1. The CDR3 spans 15 residues. In germline, CDR1 is DFQATT, CDR2 SNEGSKA (reference sequence). The trim removed 2 bases at V and 6 bases at J, leaving 8 bases unmatched. The CDR3 here is CSARSGQGAAKTQYF. The part of the CDR3 DNA that was read is TGCAGTGCTAGATCTGGACAGGGGGCCGCGAAGACC.

This clone was counted many times. The part of the CDR3 DNA that was read is TGTGCCAGCAGGGGGGCTAGGACGGGGGGC. Its protein product is CASRGARTGG. The whole CDR3 sequence is CASRGARTGGYTF. The V gene is TRBV7-6, the J gene TRBJ1-2; the D gene is possibly TRBD1 (6 bases). The CDR3 end lies 3 residues beyond the end of the read and is filled in from the germline J gene. The CDR3 is 13 residues long. Germline CDR1 SGHVS, CDR2 FNYEAQ.

This clone was counted ten times or more. From the germline J gene comes the end of the CDR3, since the read stops 3 residues before it. The rearrangement uses TRBV6-2 or TRBV6-3 and TRBJ1-1, with 7 bases matching TRBD1. The CDR3 extends over 12 amino acids. Germline V CDR1 and CDR2: MNHEY, SVGEGT. The V and J ends lost 6 bases and 5 bases, in that order; junction bases with no gene match: 3. CDR3 bases read: TGTGCCAGCAGCCCGACAGGGACTGAA. It encodes CASSPTGTE. In full, the CDR3 reads CASSPTGTEAFF.

Notes on this clone: At one boundary the junction diverges from the germline segment, which might be a read error. The read finishes 3 residues shy of the CDR3 end, and the germline J gene is used to complete it. This sample also contains other DNA sequences that code for the same CDR3. This chain uses TRBV30 with TRBJ1-3; no clear D. CDR1 is GTSNPN, CDR2 SVGIG, per germline (reference sequence). CDR3 size: 14 residues. The CDR3 DNA, read in part, is TGTGCCTGGAGTACTACCGGTTCTGGAAACACG. The encoded protein is CAWSTTGSGNT. The complete CDR3 reads CAWSTTGSGNTIYF.

This clone was detected ten times or more. The read terminates 3 residues ahead of where the CDR3 ends, so the germline J gene completes it. This rearrangement joins TRBV20-1 to TRBJ1-3, with 8 positions matching TRBD1. Unmatched junction bases numbered 6, after V lost 6 bases and J lost 2 bases. Germline V CDR1 and CDR2: DFQATT, SNEGSKA (reference sequence). The CDR3 loop spans 14 amino acids. The DNA read from the CDR3 is TGCAGTGCGCCGAAGGGACAGGCTGGAAACACC. Encoded protein: CSAPKGQAGNT. From start to end, the CDR3 is CSAPKGQAGNTIYF.

This clone has a count of ten or more. The read falls 3 residues short of the CDR3 end, and the missing part is taken from the germline J gene. The rearrangement uses TRBV5-1 and TRBJ2-2; 12 bases align to TRBD2. CDR3 size: 16 residues. Germline trimming cut 4 bases from V and 6 bases from J; bases unmatched to any gene: 7. Germline V gives CDR1 SGHRS, CDR2 YFSETQ. The CDR3 here is CASSQRLAGVSGELFF. The CDR3 DNA, read in part, is TGCGCCAGCAGCCAAAGACTAGCGGGAGTGTCCGGGGAG. The full variable domain, its missing parts supplied by reference TRBV5-1 and TRBJ2-2, is KAGVTQTPRYLIKTRGQQVTLSCSPISGHRSVSWYQQTPGQGLQFLFEYFSETQRNKGNFPGRFSGRQFSNSRSEMNVSTLELGDSALYLCASSQRLAGVSGELFFGEGSRLTVL.